The 23 T cell receptor beta chains reported below all come from one sample, sequenced in a study of human T cells and chemical hapten exposure. The time point was: patch test 1, 2 weeks after DPC sensitization. This sample's treatment: therapeutic diphenylcyclopropenone sensitization with weekly scalp DPC. TCRdb fed the RACE reads into MiXCR, producing one record per CDR3 protein. Of approximately 400,000 distinct CDR3 sequences listed, about 4.4% are singletons. Material: whole blood, obtained in connection with sensitization to the hapten diphenylcyclopropenone (DPC). These receptor sequences come from a woman aged 45-65 years with alopecia areata. Some clones in this sample may be carry-over from other donors' samples.

This clonotype was detected many times. The rearrangement links TRBV20-1 to TRBJ2-5; D is uncertain. V lost 4 bases and J lost 1, with 10 bases in between. The CDR3 consists of 13 residues. Germline values: CDR1 DFQATT, CDR2 SNEGSKA (reference sequence). Written as DNA, the CDR3 is TGCAGTGCTACCAGACACTCCCAAGAGACCCAGTACTTC. Translation: CSATRHSQETQYF.

This clonotype showed up just a few times. This chain links TRBV9 with TRBJ2-5; weak D call: TRBD2 (7 bases). Trimming took 5 bases from V and 0 from J, leaving 14 bases between them. CDR1 is SGDLS and CDR2 is YYNGEE in the germline V gene. The CDR3 is made up of 15 amino acids. The CDR3 region is CASSKGGVYQETQYF. The CDR3 DNA sequence: TGTGCCAGCAGTAAAGGGGGGGTGTACCAAGAGACCCAGTACTTC.

The sample holds a few counts of this clonotype. The rearrangement links TRBV4-2 to TRBJ2-1; 8 nucleotides align to TRBD2. This CDR3 region has 14 residues. CDR1 is LGHNA and CDR2 is YNFKEQ in the germline V gene. V lost 3 bases, J lost 12 bases, and 10 bases stayed unmatched. The CDR3 sequence: CASSQGGSGSRQFF. The CDR3 DNA sequence: TGTGCCAGCAGCCAGGGGGGAAGCGGGAGTAGGCAGTTCTTC.

This clonotype was counted a few times. The chain employs TRBV27 and TRBJ2-7; TRBD1 might be the D (5 bases). V was cut by 0 bases and J by 0 bases, with 12 bases left in between. This CDR3 is built from 16 residues. Germline CDR1 and CDR2: MNHEY and SMNVEV (reference sequence). The CDR3 reads CASSLSRTPNSYEQYF. The CDR3 region has the DNA TGTGCCAGCAGTTTATCCCGGACACCTAACTCCTACGAGCAGTACTTC.

This clonotype was seen repeatedly, ten times or more. The chain recombines TRBV29-1 with TRBJ2-2, with TRBD1 identical over 10 bases. V lost 7 bases, J lost 0 bases, and 2 bases stayed unmatched. Per germline, CDR1 SQVTM and CDR2 ANQGSEA. The CDR3 runs to 14 residues. CDR3 sequence reads: CSAGQGTNTGELFF. The CDR3 coding sequence is TGCAGCGCGGGACAGGGGACGAACACCGGGGAGCTGTTTTTT.

This clonotype was detected a few times. The rearrangement links TRBV28 to TRBJ2-5; tentatively, D is TRBD2 (5 bases). CDR1 and CDR2 from the germline V gene are MDHEN and SYDVKM. V gave up 8 bases and J gave up 2 bases, with 18 bases separating them. The CDR3 is made up of 15 amino acids. CDR3 protein: CASEQDGGRQETQYF. The CDR3 region has the DNA TGTGCCAGCGAGCAAGACGGCGGGCGTCAAGAGACCCAGTACTTC.

This clonotype came up many times. The chain is built from TRBV12-3 or TRBV12-4 and TRBJ1-1; TRBD1 matches 7 bases. The CDR3 length is 13 residues. Trimming took 3 bases from V and 10 from J; bases not matched to a gene: 8. This CDR3 reads CASSFPSAGGAFF. The DNA for the CDR3 is TGTGCCAGCAGTTTCCCCTCGGCAGGGGGAGCTTTCTTT.

This clonotype was observed at least ten times. The CDR3: CASSQDTGGIGNEQFF. Written as DNA, the CDR3 is TGTGCCAGCAGCCAAGATACGGGGGGAATAGGGAATGAGCAGTTCTTC. V usage is TRBV3-1 and J usage is TRBJ2-1; 7 nucleotides agree with TRBD2. This CDR3 region has 16 residues. Germline lookup yields CDR1 LGHDT and CDR2 YNNKEL (reference sequence). V trimming: 0 bases; J trimming: 7 bases; junction bases outside the gene matches: 9.

V and J are TRBV7-2 and TRBJ2-3; D is uncertain. CDR1 SGHTA and CDR2 FQGNSA come from the germline V gene. Trimming pared 6 bases from V and 6 bases from J, leaving 10 bases between. The CDR3 covers 12 residues. The CDR3: CASRSYPDTQYF. The CDR3 region has the DNA TGTGCCAGCAGGTCCTACCCGGATACGCAGTATTTT.

This clonotype was picked up many times. This chain uses TRBV12-3 or TRBV12-4 with TRBJ1-2; possibly TRBD1 for D (6 bases). The CDR3 runs 16 residues. V gave up 0 bases and J gave up 4 bases, with 15 bases separating them. CDR3 sequence reads: CASSLASRGNIYGYTF. In DNA form, the CDR3 reads TGTGCCAGCAGTTTAGCCTCCAGGGGTAACATCTATGGCTACACCTTC.

The CDR3 DNA reads TGTGCCAGCAGCCAAGATAAAAGGTCCAGCGGGGGGTACGAGCAGTACTTC. It translates to CASSQDKRSSGGYEQYF. V and J are TRBV4-2 and TRBJ2-7; 9 bases match TRBD2. V dropped 0 bases and J dropped 4; count of bases not matched to a gene: 10. The CDR3 is 17 amino acids. Looked up from germline, CDR1 is LGHNA and CDR2 is YNFKEQ.

This clonotype was found a few times. The chain combines TRBV6-2 or TRBV6-3 with TRBJ2-7, with D possibly being TRBD1 (6 bases). Between the trimmed V and J ends, which lost 0 bases and 3 bases, there was a span of 9 bases. This CDR3 spans 14 amino acids. Germline CDR1 and CDR2: MNHEY and SVGEGT. CDR3 in amino acids: CASSYSGGDYEQYF. For the CDR3, the DNA is TGTGCCAGCAGTTACTCAGGGGGTGACTACGAGCAGTACTTC.

This clonotype was observed many times. V is TRBV5-1 and J is TRBJ2-6, with TRBD1 as a possible D gene (6 bases). CDR1 and CDR2 from the germline V gene are SGHRS and YFSETQ. This CDR3 is 20 amino acids long. The ends were cut back, 1 base at V and 0 bases at J, with 20 bases in the middle. CDR3 sequence reads: CASSLWDAGAFLSGANVLTF. The CDR3 region has the DNA TGCGCCAGCAGCTTGTGGGACGCAGGGGCATTTCTCTCTGGGGCCAACGTCCTGACTTTC.

This clonotype has more than one count but fewer than ten. This chain joins TRBV5-1 and TRBJ1-2; D is ambiguous. This CDR3 contains 13 residues. Germline CDR1 and CDR2: SGHRS and YFSETQ. Trimming removed 0 bases from V and 8 bases from J, with 11 bases in between. CDR3 sequence (DNA): TGCGCCAGCAGCTTGGCTGGAGAGGCAGGCTACACCTTC. This gives the protein CASSLAGEAGYTF.

The chain links TRBV18 to TRBJ1-1; the D is unclear. Trimming left V 3 bases short and J 0 bases short, with 11 bases between. The germline CDR1 and CDR2 sequences are KGHSH and LQKENI. This CDR3 has 15 amino acids. The CDR3 loop is CASSPKADLNTEAFF. In DNA, the CDR3 is TGTGCCAGCTCACCCAAGGCAGACCTGAACACTGAAGCTTTCTTT.

This clonotype was recorded at least ten times. The chain links TRBV6-5 to TRBJ2-1; 9 nucleotides match TRBD1. Germline values: CDR1 MNHEY, CDR2 SVGAGI. The CDR3 runs 19 residues. The V and J ends lost 2 bases and 0 bases, in that order; junction bases with no gene match: 11. This CDR3 reads CASSYEGQGWTSSYNEQFF. CDR3 nucleotide sequence: TGTGCCAGCAGTTACGAGGGACAGGGATGGACTAGCTCCTACAATGAGCAGTTCTTC.

This clonotype was detected only a few times. The chain links TRBV6-5 to TRBJ2-7; the D gene is possibly TRBD1 (7 bases). Per the germline V gene, CDR1 is MNHEY and CDR2 is SVGAGI. V dropped 2 bases and J dropped 7 bases, with 12 bases sitting between them. The CDR3 sequence is 13 residues long. CDR3 protein: CASSYGQGGEQYF. CDR3 nucleotides: TGTGCCAGCAGTTACGGGCAGGGGGGTGAGCAGTACTTC.

This clonotype was observed many times. The V gene is TRBV10-3, the J gene TRBJ2-1; D not resolved. The CDR3 runs 14 residues. V lost 2 bases, J lost 1 base, and 6 bases lay in between. CDR1 is ENHRY, CDR2 SYGVKD, per germline. CDR3 in amino acids: CAISEGSSYNEQFF. The CDR3 DNA follows: TGTGCCATCAGTGAGGGTTCTTCCTACAATGAGCAGTTCTTC.

This clonotype was seen ten or more times. This chain uses TRBV12-3 or TRBV12-4 with TRBJ2-2, with D perhaps TRBD1 or TRBD2 (5 bases each). Trimming left V 6 bases short and J 7 bases short, with 18 bases between. This CDR3 contains 15 residues. This CDR3 is CASRTGTAGNGELFF. The DNA of the CDR3 is TGTGCCAGCAGGACCGGGACGGCCGGTAACGGGGAGCTGTTTTTT.

This clonotype was counted at least ten times. At one boundary the junction diverges from the germline segment, which might be a read error. The chain links TRBV7-2 to TRBJ1-5; D unresolved. The germline CDR1 and CDR2 sequences are SGHTA and FQGNSA. CDR3 length equals 15 residues. The CDR3 reads CASSLDPGGNQPQHF. The CDR3 DNA is TGCGCCAGCAGCTTGGACCCGGGCGGAAATCAGCCCCAGCATTTT.

This clonotype was observed at least ten times. This chain connects TRBV25-1 to TRBJ2-7; D uncertain. Germline V gene data show CDR1 as MGHDK and CDR2 as SYGVNS. The CDR3 is 11 amino acids. Trimming left V 10 bases short and J 3 bases short, with 10 bases between. CDR3 region: CATLEDYEQYF. CDR3 nucleotide sequence: TGTGCCACCTTAGAGGACTACGAGCAGTACTTC.

The DNA for the CDR3 is TGTGCCAGCAGTGGACCGGGACAGGGAGGTAGAGGCCAGCCCCAGCATTTT. This codes for CASSGPGQGGRGQPQHF. The rearrangement links TRBV28 to TRBJ1-5, with TRBD1 matching over 9 bases. Trimming took 5 bases from V and 7 from J; bases not matched to a gene: 15. This CDR3 region has 17 residues. Germline lookup yields CDR1 MDHEN and CDR2 SYDVKM. Complete variable domain (other parts from reference TRBV28 and TRBJ1-5): DVKVTQSSRYLVKRTGEKVFLECVQDMDHENMFWYRQDPGLGLRLIYFSYDVKMKEKGDIPEGYSVSREKKERFSLILESASTNQTSMYLCASSGPGQGGRGQPQHFGDGTRLSIL.

There are many counts of this clonotype. The CDR3 loop reads CASSEKVAGTQYF. CDR3 DNA: TGCGCCAGCAGTGAGAAAGTCGCCGGGACCCAGTACTTC. V and J are TRBV10-1 and TRBJ2-5; D is uncertain. This CDR3 region has 13 residues. CDR1 and CDR2 from the germline V gene are WNHNN and SYGVQD (reference sequence). The V gene lost 2 bases and the J gene lost 7 bases, with 11 bases spanning the gap.